Below, one T cell receptor beta chain is given with its context. The same CDR3 is also encoded by other DNA sequences in this sample. The CDR3 is 14 amino acids. V was pared by 0 bases and J by 4 bases, with 7 bases between. Germline CDR1 and CDR2: MGHRA and YSYEKL. This record comes from a study of OX40 agonist ivuxolimab in advanced cancers. Sequenced by immunoSEQ multiplex PCR; TCRdb stores in-frame clones only, minus some. Here the sample spans 83,000 or so clones, roughly 80% being singletons. The sample here was CD4+ or CD8+ T cells sorted from blood, taken in a trial of the OX40 agonist ivuxolimab. The chain carries TRBV4-1 and TRBJ1-5; D remains ambiguous. This clonotype was sampled from an adult with an advanced solid tumor such as melanoma, head and neck, liver or kidney cancer. The CDR3 is CASSQDEVNQPQHF. The CDR3, as DNA: TGCGCCAGCAGCCAAGATGAAGTAAATCAGCCCCAGCATTTT.